This is a list of T cell receptor beta chains from one sample in a study of blood T cell repertoires in COVID-19. This table comes from immunoSEQ multiplex PCR, and its TCRdb copy is limited to in-frame clones, with some not included. The sample records under 450,000 clones, around 89% being singletons. Sequencing was performed on peripheral blood. Source of these receptors: a woman aged 45-59 years with COVID-19, enrolled during active disease. The CDR3 runs from the conserved cysteine through the conserved F or W. The D gene is left open where the match is weak. Size is omitted from some rows. Given values are once, few, many or a class for expanded clones.

V	D	size	J	DNA	CDR3
TRBV24-1	-	-	TRBJ2-2	TGTGCCACCAGTGATTCCTCCGGGACCGGGGAGCTGTTTTTT	CATSDSSGTGELFF
TRBV5-1	TRBD1	few	TRBJ1-6	TGCGCCAGCGCCCTAGGGACAGGGAGCAATTCACCCCTCCACTTT	CASALGTGSNSPLHF
TRBV27	-	once	TRBJ2-5	TGTGCCAGCAGTTTACCGGGACTCCAAGAGACCCAGTACTTC	CASSLPGLQETQYF
TRBV5-1	-	once	TRBJ1-1	TGCGCCAGCAGCTTGATGTCCCGGGGGGGGACTGAAGCTTTCTTT	CASSLMSRGGTEAFF
TRBV19	TRBD1	-	TRBJ1-3	TGTGCCACACAGACAGGGAGAGGAAACACCATATATTTT	CATQTGRGNTIYF
TRBV5-4	-	-	TRBJ2-4	TGTGCCAGCAGCTTGGCTCGACAGGATGGCATTCAGTACTTC	CASSLARQDGIQYF
TRBV2	-	-	TRBJ2-2	TGTGCCAGCAGTGAAGACGGGGAGGACACCGGGGAGCTGTTTTTT	CASSEDGEDTGELFF
TRBV24-1	TRBD1	once	TRBJ1-4	TGTGCCACCAGCCCCGGGACAGGGGGGCCGGCGAATGAAAAACTGTTTTTT	CATSPGTGGPANEKLFF
TRBV19	TRBD1	-	TRBJ1-6	TGTGCCAGTAGTCACGACAGGGTCCGGAATTCACCCCTCCACTTT	CASSHDRVRNSPLHF
TRBV25-1	-	-	TRBJ2-7	TGTGCCAGCAGTGAACAGAACAGCTACGAGCAGTACTTC	CASSEQNSYEQYF
TRBV5-1	TRBD1	-	TRBJ1-2	TGCGCCAGCAGCACCAGGGGGCTAGGGGATGGCTACACCTTC	CASSTRGLGDGYTF
TRBV16	-	-	TRBJ1-2	TGTGCCAGCAGCCAGCGACAGATAAACTATGGCTACACCTTC	CASSQRQINYGYTF
TRBV16	TRBD2	-	TRBJ2-1	TGTGCCAGCAGCCTAGCGGGGACCTTCAATGAGCAGTTCTTC	CASSLAGTFNEQFF
TRBV11-2	TRBD1	-	TRBJ2-1	TGTGCCAGCAGCCCTGACAGGGGCGCCATCAATGAGCAGTTCTTC	CASSPDRGAINEQFF
TRBV6-2/TRBV6-3	TRBD2	once	TRBJ2-7	TGTGCCAGCAGTTACTTGCGGGGGGACTACGAGCAGTACTTC	CASSYLRGDYEQYF
TRBV30	-	-	TRBJ1-2	TGTGCCTGGAGTATCAGTGTTGGCTACACCTTC	CAWSISVGYTF
TRBV19	TRBD2	-	TRBJ2-3	TGTGCCAGTAGTGAACGCGGGACTAGCGCTCTGACAGATACGCAGTATTTT	CASSERGTSALTDTQYF
TRBV6-4	TRBD2	-	TRBJ2-3	TGTGCCAGCAGTGACAAGGCGGGGGGTAGCACAGATACGCAGTATTTT	CASSDKAGGSTDTQYF
TRBV2	-	-	TRBJ2-7	TGTGCCAGCAGCGCATCCGGCACTCGGGGTTGGGAGCAGTACTTC	CASSASGTRGWEQYF
TRBV11-2	TRBD1	-	TRBJ1-5	TGTGCCAGCAGCTTATCGGGGGACAGGGGGAGTCAGCCCCAGCATTTT	CASSLSGDRGSQPQHF
TRBV19	TRBD1	few	TRBJ1-5	TGTGCCAGTAGTGGGACAGGGGGCAATCAGCCCCAGCATTTT	CASSGTGGNQPQHF
TRBV19	-	-	TRBJ1-5	TGTGCCAGTAGTATAGATAGAGGACAGCCCAATCAGCCCCAGCATTTT	CASSIDRGQPNQPQHF